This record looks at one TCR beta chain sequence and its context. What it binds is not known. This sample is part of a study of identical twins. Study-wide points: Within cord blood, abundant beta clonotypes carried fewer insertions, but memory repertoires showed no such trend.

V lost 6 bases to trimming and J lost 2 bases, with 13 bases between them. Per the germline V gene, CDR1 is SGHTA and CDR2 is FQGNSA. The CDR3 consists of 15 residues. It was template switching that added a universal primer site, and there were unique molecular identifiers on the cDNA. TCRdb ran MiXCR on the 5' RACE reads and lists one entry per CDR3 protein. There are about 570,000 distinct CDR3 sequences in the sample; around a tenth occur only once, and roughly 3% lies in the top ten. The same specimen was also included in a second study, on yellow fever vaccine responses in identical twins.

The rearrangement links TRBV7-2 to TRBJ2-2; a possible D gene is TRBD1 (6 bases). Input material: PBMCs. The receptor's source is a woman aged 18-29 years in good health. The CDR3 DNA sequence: TGTGCCAGCAGAACAGGGAGAATCAACACCGGGGAGCTGTTTTTT. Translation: CASRTGRINTGELFF.